This T cell receptor (beta chain) derives from a study of CD8 T cells in ankylosing spondylitis. Findings of the study overall: There was a TCR beta motif, made of several highly homologous variants, that appeared characteristic of ankylosing spondylitis blood. CD8+ disease-linked clones were present at relatively low frequencies in blood. Reportedly, disease-linked clones are significantly enriched in ankylosing spondylitis patients' matched synovial fluid.

MiXCR, applied by TCRdb to the 5' RACE reads, yields one record per CDR3 protein. The sample includes just under 550,000 distinct CDR3 sequences, roughly an eighth of them seen just once. This clonotype has ten or more counts. Its antigen is unknown. The CDR3 is 16 residues long. Germline CDR1 and CDR2: ENHRY and SYGVKD. J was trimmed by 0 bases and V by 6 bases; bases with no gene match: 4. The clonotype originates from a male donor with ankylosing spondylitis. The gene calls are TRBV10-3 and TRBJ2-1; the match to TRBD2 covers 11 bases. The sample consisted of blood, either unsorted or a sorted T cell fraction (not recorded which). The CDR3 sequence is CAISGTSGGSYNEQFF. The CDR3 coding sequence is TGTGCCATCAGCGGGACTAGCGGCGGCTCCTACAATGAGCAGTTCTTC.